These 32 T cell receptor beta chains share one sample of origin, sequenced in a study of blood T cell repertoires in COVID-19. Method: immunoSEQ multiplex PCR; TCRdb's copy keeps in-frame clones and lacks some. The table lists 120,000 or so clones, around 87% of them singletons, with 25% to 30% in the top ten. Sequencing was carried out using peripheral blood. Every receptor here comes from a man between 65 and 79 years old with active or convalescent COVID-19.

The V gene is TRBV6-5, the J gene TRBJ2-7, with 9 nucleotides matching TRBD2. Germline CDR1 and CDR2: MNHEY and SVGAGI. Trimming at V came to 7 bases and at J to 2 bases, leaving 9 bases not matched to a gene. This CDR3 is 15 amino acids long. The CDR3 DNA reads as TGTGCCAGCAAAGTTAATAGCGGGAGCCCCTACGAGCAGTACTTC. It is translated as CASKVNSGSPYEQYF.

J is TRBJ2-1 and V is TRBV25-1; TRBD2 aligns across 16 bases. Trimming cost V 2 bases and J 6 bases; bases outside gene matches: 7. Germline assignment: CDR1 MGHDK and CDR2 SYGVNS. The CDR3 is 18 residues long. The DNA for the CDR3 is TGTGCCAGCAGTGAAGCGAGCGGGACTAGCGGGAGGGCCAATGAGCAGTTCTTC. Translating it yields CASSEASGTSGRANEQFF. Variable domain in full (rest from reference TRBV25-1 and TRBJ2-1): EADIYQTPRYLVIGTGKKITLECSQTMGHDKMYWYQQDPGMELHLIHYSYGVNSTEKGDLSSESTVSRIRTEHFPLTLESARPSHTSQYLCASSEASGTSGRANEQFFGPGTRLTVL.

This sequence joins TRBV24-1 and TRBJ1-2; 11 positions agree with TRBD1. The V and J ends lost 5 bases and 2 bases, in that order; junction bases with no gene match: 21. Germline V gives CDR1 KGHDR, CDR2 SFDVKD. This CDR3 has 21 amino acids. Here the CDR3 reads CATSGIIHSRDRGVRNYGYTF. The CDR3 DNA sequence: TGTGCCACCAGTGGAATAATCCACTCAAGGGACAGGGGGGTCCGGAACTATGGCTACACCTTC.

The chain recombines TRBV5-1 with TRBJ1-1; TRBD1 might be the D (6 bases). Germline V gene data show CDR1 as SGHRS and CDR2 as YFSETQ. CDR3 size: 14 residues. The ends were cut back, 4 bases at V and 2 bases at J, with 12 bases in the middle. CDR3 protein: CASSVQGFNTEAFF. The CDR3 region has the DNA TGCGCCAGCAGCGTACAGGGTTTTAACACTGAAGCTTTCTTT.

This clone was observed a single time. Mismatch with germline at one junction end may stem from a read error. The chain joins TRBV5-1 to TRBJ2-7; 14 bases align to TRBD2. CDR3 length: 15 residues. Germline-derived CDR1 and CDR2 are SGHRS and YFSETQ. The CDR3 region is CTSSPGTSGSYEQYF. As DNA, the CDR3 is TGCACCAGCAGCCCCGGGACTAGCGGGAGTTACGAGCAGTACTTC.

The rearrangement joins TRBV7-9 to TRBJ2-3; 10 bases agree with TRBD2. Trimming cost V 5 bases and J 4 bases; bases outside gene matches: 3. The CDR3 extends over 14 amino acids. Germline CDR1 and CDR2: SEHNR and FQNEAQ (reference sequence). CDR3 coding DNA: TGTGCCAGCAGCGTTAGCGGGAGGTCAGATACGCAGTATTTT. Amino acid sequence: CASSVSGRSDTQYF. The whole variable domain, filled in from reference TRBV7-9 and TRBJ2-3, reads DTGVSQNPRHKITKRGQNVTFRCDPISEHNRLYWYRQTLGQGPEFLTYFQNEAQLEKSRLLSDRFSAERPKGSFSTLEIQRTEQGDSAMYLCASSVSGRSDTQYFGPGTRLTVL.

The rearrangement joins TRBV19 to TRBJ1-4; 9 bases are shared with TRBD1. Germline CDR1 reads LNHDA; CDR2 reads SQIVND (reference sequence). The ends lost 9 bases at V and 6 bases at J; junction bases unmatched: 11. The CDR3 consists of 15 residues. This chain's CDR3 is CASSGTGYYHEKLFF. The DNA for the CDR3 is TGTGCCAGCTCCGGGACAGGGTATTATCATGAAAAACTGTTTTTT.

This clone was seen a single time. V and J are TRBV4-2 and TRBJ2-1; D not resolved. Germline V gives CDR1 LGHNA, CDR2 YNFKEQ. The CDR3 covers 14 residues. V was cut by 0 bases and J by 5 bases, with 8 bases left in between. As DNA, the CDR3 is TGTGCCAGCAGCCAAGATGGCCCCCACAATGAGCAGTTCTTC. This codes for CASSQDGPHNEQFF.

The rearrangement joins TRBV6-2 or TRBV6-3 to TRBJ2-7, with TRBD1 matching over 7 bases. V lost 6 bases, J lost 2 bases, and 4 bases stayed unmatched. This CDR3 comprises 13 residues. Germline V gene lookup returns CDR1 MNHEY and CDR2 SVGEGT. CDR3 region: CASSLTGTYEQYF. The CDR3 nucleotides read TGTGCCAGCAGCTTGACAGGGACCTACGAGCAGTACTTC.

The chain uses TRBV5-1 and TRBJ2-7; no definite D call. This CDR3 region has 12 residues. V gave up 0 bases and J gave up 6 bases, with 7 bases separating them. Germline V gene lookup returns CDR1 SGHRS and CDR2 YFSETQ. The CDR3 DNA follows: TGCGCCAGCAGCTTGGGGCCGGGCGAGCAGTACTTC. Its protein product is CASSLGPGEQYF.

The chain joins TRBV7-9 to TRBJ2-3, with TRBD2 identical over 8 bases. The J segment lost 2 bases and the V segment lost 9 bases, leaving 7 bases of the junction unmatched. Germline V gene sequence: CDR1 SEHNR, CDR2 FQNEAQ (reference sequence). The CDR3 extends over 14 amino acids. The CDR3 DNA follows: TGTGCCAGTAATCGAGCGGGGGTCACAGATACGCAGTATTTT. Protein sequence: CASNRAGVTDTQYF.

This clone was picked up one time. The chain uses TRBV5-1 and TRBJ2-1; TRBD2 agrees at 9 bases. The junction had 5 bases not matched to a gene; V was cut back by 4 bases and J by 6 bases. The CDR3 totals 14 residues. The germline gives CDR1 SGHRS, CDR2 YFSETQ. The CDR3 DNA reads TGCGCCAGCAGCCTTAGCGGGAGCGTCAATGAGCAGTTCTTC. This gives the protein CASSLSGSVNEQFF. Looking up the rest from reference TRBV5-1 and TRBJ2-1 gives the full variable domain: KAGVTQTPRYLIKTRGQQVTLSCSPISGHRSVSWYQQTPGQGLQFLFEYFSETQRNKGNFPGRFSGRQFSNSRSEMNVSTLELGDSALYLCASSLSGSVNEQFFGPGTRLTVL.

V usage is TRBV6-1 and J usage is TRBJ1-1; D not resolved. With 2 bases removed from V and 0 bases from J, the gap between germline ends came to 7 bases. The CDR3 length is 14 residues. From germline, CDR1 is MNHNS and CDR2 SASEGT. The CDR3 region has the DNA TGTGCCAGCAGTGAAAGAGAGGTGAACACTGAAGCTTTCTTT. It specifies CASSEREVNTEAFF.

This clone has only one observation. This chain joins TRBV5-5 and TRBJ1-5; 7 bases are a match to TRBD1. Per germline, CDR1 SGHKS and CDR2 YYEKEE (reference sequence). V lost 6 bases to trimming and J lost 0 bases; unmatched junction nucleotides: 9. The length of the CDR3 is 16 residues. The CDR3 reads CASNRGGGNSNQPQHF. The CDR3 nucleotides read TGTGCCAGCAACAGGGGCGGGGGGAATAGCAATCAGCCCCAGCATTTT.

Written as DNA, the CDR3 is TGTGCCAGCAGCTTAGATCCAAAGGTAGCAGACCTCGGCCACACCGGGGAGCTGTTTTTT. It translates to CASSLDPKVADLGHTGELFF. V usage is TRBV11-3 and J usage is TRBJ2-2; no reliable D call. In germline, CDR1 is SGHNT, CDR2 YENEEA. The CDR3 has 20 amino acids. V was clipped by 0 bases and J by 3 bases, with 23 bases between them.

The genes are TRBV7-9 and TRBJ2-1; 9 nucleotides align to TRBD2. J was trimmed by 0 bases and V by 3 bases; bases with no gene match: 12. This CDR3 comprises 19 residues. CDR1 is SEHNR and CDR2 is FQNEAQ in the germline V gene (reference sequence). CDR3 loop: CASSFLGVAGVVSYNEQFF. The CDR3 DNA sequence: TGTGCCAGCAGCTTTTTAGGAGTAGCGGGAGTTGTCTCCTACAATGAGCAGTTCTTC.

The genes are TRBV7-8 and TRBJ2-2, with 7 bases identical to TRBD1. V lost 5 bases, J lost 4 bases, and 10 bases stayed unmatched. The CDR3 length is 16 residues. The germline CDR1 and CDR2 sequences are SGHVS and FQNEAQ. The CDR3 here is CASSPGGPTVTGELFF. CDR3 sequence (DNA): TGTGCCAGCAGCCCAGGGGGACCTACCGTCACCGGGGAGCTGTTTTTT.

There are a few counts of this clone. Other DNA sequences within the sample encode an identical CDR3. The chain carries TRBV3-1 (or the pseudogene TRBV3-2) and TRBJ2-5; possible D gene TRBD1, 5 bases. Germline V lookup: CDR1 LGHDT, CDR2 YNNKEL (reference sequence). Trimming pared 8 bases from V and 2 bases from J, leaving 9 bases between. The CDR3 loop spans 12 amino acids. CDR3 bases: TGTGCCAGCTCCCGACAGCAAGAGACCCAGTACTTC. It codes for CASSRQQETQYF.

The CDR3 nucleotides are TGTGCCACCAGCAGAGATCCGGGGAATGGCTACACCTTC. This gives the protein CATSRDPGNGYTF. The chain uses TRBV15 and TRBJ1-2; no clear D gene. Between the trimmed V and J ends, which lost 0 bases and 6 bases, there was a span of 8 bases. The germline V gene encodes CDR1 LNHNV and CDR2 YYDKDF (reference sequence). This CDR3 is built from 13 residues.

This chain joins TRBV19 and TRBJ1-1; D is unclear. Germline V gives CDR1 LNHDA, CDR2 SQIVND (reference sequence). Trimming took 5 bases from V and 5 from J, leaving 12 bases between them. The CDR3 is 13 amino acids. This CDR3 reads CASSLGEGTEAFF. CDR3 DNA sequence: TGTGCCAGTAGTTTGGGTGAGGGAACTGAAGCTTTCTTT.

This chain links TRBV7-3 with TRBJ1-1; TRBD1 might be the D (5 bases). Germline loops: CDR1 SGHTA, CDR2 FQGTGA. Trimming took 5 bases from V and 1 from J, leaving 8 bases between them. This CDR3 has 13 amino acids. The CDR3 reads CASSVQENTEAFF. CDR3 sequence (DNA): TGTGCCAGCAGCGTACAGGAGAACACTGAAGCTTTCTTT.

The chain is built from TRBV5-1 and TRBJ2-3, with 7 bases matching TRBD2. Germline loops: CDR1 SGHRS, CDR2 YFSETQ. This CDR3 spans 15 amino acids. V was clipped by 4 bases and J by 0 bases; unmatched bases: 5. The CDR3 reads CASSSGGGSTDTQYF. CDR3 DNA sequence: TGCGCCAGCAGCAGTGGCGGGGGTAGCACAGATACGCAGTATTTT.

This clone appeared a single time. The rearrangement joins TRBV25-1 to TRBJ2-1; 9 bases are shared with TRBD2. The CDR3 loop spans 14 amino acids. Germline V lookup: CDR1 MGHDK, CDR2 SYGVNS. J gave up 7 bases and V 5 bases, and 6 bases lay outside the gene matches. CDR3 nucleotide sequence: TGTGCCAGCAGTAGCGGGAGGAGAAGTAATGAGCAGTTCTTC. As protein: CASSSGRRSNEQFF.

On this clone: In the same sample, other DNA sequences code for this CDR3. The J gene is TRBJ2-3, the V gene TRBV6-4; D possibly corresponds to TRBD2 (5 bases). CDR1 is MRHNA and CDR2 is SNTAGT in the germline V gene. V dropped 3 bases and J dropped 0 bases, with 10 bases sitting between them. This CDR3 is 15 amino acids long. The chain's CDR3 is CASSEIGGSTDTQYF. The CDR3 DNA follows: TGTGCCAGCAGTGAAATAGGCGGGAGCACAGATACGCAGTATTTT.

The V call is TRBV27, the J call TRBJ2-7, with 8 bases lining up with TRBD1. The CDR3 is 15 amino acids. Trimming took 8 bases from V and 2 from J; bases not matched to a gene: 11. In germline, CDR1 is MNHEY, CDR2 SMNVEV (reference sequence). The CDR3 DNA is TGTGCCAGCTGCAAGTTCGGACAGGGACCCTACGAGCAGTACTTC. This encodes CASCKFGQGPYEQYF.

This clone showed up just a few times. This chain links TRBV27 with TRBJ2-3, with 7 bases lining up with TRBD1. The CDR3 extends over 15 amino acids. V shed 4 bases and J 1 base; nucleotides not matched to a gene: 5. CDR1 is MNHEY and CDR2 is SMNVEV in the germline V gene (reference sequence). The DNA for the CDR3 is TGTGCCAGCAGTTCGGACAGGACGGGCACAGATACGCAGTATTTT. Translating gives CASSSDRTGTDTQYF.

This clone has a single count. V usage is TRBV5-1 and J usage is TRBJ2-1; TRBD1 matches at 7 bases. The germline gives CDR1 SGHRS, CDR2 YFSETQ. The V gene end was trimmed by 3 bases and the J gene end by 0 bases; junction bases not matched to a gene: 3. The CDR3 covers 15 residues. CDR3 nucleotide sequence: TGCGCCAGCAGCTCCGGGACAGCCTCCTACAATGAGCAGTTCTTC. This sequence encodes CASSSGTASYNEQFF.

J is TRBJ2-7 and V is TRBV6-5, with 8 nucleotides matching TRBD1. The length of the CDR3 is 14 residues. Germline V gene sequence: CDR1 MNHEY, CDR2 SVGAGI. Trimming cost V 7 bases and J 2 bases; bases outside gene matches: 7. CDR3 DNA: TGTGCCAGCACCCCGGGACAGGCCGCCTACGAGCAGTACTTC. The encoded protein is CASTPGQAAYEQYF.

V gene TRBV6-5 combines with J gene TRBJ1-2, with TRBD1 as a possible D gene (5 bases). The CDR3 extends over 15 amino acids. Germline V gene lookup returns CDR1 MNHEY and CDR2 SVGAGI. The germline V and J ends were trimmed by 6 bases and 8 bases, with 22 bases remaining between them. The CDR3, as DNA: TGTGCCAGCAGCTACCTCAGGGAGGGGCGCGACGGCTACACCTTC. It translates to CASSYLREGRDGYTF.

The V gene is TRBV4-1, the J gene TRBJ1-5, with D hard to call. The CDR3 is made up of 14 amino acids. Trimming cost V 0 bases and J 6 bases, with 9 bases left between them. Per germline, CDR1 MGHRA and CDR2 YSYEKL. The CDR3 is CASSQDGVGQPQHF. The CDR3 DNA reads TGCGCCAGCAGCCAAGACGGGGTAGGTCAGCCCCAGCATTTT.

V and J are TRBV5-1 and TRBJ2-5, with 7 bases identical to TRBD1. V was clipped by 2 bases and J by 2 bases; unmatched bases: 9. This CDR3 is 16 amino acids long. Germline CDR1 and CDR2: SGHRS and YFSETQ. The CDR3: CASSFGNRGGQETQYF. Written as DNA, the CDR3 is TGCGCCAGCAGCTTCGGTAACAGGGGCGGTCAAGAGACCCAGTACTTC. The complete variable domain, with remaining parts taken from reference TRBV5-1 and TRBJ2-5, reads KAGVTQTPRYLIKTRGQQVTLSCSPISGHRSVSWYQQTPGQGLQFLFEYFSETQRNKGNFPGRFSGRQFSNSRSEMNVSTLELGDSALYLCASSFGNRGGQETQYFGPGTRLLVL.

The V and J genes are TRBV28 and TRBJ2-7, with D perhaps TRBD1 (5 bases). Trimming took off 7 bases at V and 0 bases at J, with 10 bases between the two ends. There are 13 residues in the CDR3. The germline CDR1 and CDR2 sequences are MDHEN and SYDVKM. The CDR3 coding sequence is TGTGCCAGCAATAGGGGAAGCTCCTACGAGCAGTACTTC. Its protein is CASNRGSSYEQYF. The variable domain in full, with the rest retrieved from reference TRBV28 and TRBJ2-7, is DVKVTQSSRYLVKRTGEKVFLECVQDMDHENMFWYRQDPGLGLRLIYFSYDVKMKEKGDIPEGYSVSREKKERFSLILESASTNQTSMYLCASNRGSSYEQYFGPGTRLTVT.